This T cell receptor (beta chain) was captured in a study of draining lymph node invasion in breast cancer. Study overall: EpCAM/CD45 flow cytometry confirmed tumor invasion of the lymph node.

This CDR3 has 15 residues. The junction had 12 bases not matched to a gene; V was cut back by 5 bases and J by 6 bases. CDR1 and CDR2 from the germline V gene are LNHDA and SQIVND (reference sequence). Memory conventional CD4 T cells were sorted as CD4+ CD45RA- CD25- cells. TCRdb reprocessed the bulk RNA-seq reads with MiXCR, giving one entry per CDR3 protein. The data hold about 3,500 distinct CDR3 sequences, with approximately 78% observed a single time. This chain uses TRBV19 with TRBJ1-2; 7 bases match TRBD1. The sequence came from a female donor with luminal breast cancer. The sample consisted of sorted memory CD4+ effector T cells from a lymph node. CDR3 region: CASSLRPRQGDGYTF. CDR3 DNA sequence: TGTGCCAGTAGTCTCCGGCCCAGACAGGGCGATGGCTACACCTTC.